What follows are 7 T cell receptor beta chains derived from one specimen sequenced in a study of tumor and adjacent non-tumor tissue in lung cancer. No cell sorting was done before RNA was extracted from the tissue. TCRbeta libraries were built with three rounds of nested PCR, modified from ARM-PCR. Using its own MiXCR run on the multiplex PCR reads, TCRdb lists one record per CDR3 protein. Here the sample spans about 200,000 distinct CDR3 sequences, 71% being singletons. Sequenced sample: lung tumor tissue. The receptors come from a man in his 60s with non-small cell lung cancer.

This clonotype was seen only a few times. A much larger clonotype is one base distant, so this may be a read error. V gene TRBV11-3 combines with J gene TRBJ2-1, with 8 positions matching TRBD2. The CDR3 runs to 12 residues. CDR1 and CDR2 from the germline V gene are SGHNT and YENEEA. CDR3 DNA sequence: TGTGCCAGCAGTCGGGAGGGTAATGAGCGGTTCTTC. Its translation is CASSREGNERFF.

Comments on this clonotype: This may arise from a read error, as a much more abundant clone is one base away. The rearrangement joins TRBV20-1 to TRBJ2-7; possible D gene TRBD1, 6 bases. The CDR3 sequence is 14 residues long. Trimming took off 4 bases at V and 3 bases at J, with 16 bases between the two ends. The germline V gene has CDR1 DFQATT and CDR2 SNEGSKA (reference sequence). The CDR3 loop is CSATKSWTVYEQYF. In nucleotides, the CDR3 is TGCAGTGCTACAAAATCCTGGACAGTCTACGAGCAGTACTTC.

This clonotype was detected ten times or more. This sequence joins TRBV6-6 and TRBJ2-3; tentatively, D is TRBD1 (6 bases). Germline V gene lookup returns CDR1 MNHNY and CDR2 SVGAGI (reference sequence). The CDR3 has 13 amino acids. Trimming stripped 5 bases from V and 2 bases from J, with 8 bases between. In DNA, the CDR3 is TGTGCCAGCAGTAGGGACACCACAGATACGCAGTATTTT. As protein: CASSRDTTDTQYF.

There are many counts of this clonotype. The V gene is TRBV6-5, the J gene TRBJ2-2, with D uncertain. The germline V gene has CDR1 MNHEY and CDR2 SVGAGI. This CDR3 is 11 amino acids long. V lost 7 bases, J lost 10 bases, and 10 bases lay in between. This CDR3 is CASNDGPELFF. DNA of the CDR3: TGTGCCAGCAATGACGGTCCGGAGCTGTTTTTT.

The chain employs TRBV29-1 and TRBJ1-6, with 9 positions matching TRBD1. Trimming took 7 bases from V and 11 from J; bases not matched to a gene: 12. The CDR3 is 14 residues long. CDR1 SQVTM and CDR2 ANQGSEA come from the germline V gene. The CDR3 DNA reads TGCAGCGACCTGACAGGGGGAAGGTATCCACCCCTCCACTTT. It is translated as CSDLTGGRYPPLHF.

This chain uses TRBV20-1 with TRBJ2-3; 10 bases fit TRBD2. The ends lost 0 bases at V and 5 bases at J; junction bases unmatched: 17. The CDR3 contains 19 residues. Germline V gives CDR1 DFQATT, CDR2 SNEGSKA (reference sequence). CDR3 loop: CSARDRKASGSAVIDTQYF. As DNA, the CDR3 is TGCAGTGCTAGAGATCGAAAGGCTAGCGGGAGCGCGGTCATAGATACGCAGTATTTT.

This clonotype was found a few times. This chain joins TRBV4-3 and TRBJ1-2; D is unclear. The CDR3 extends over 15 amino acids. Germline V gene sequence: CDR1 LGHNA, CDR2 YSLEER. V lost 0 bases, J lost 2 bases, and 10 bases lay in between. The CDR3 DNA follows: TGCGCCAGCAGCCAAGATTATAAAGGGAACTATGGCTACACCTTC. This gives the protein CASSQDYKGNYGYTF.